This entry lists 23 T cell receptor beta chains sequenced from one sample in a study of T cells in localized non-small cell lung cancer. Here immunoSEQ multiplex PCR was the method, and the copy in TCRdb shows in-frame clones only, minus some. This table holds over 2,000 clones, 25% to 30% found once. The source material was normal lung tissue next to the tumor, sampled before any cancer treatment. These receptors were collected from a woman aged 35 to 70 with stage I lung adenocarcinoma.

The CDR3 region is CASSQQGQKREAFF. The CDR3 DNA reads as TGTGCCAGCAGCCAGCAGGGACAGAAAAGAGAAGCTTTCTTT. The chain is built from TRBV11-3 and TRBJ1-1, with 7 bases aligning to TRBD1. V dropped 5 bases and J dropped 8; count of bases not matched to a gene: 11. Germline CDR1 SGHNT, CDR2 YENEEA. The CDR3 consists of 14 residues.

The chain carries TRBV19 and TRBJ2-7, with D possibly being TRBD2 (7 bases). Looked up from germline, CDR1 is LNHDA and CDR2 is SQIVND (reference sequence). V was cut by 6 bases and J by 5 bases, with 23 bases left in between. CDR3 length: 16 amino acids. The CDR3 DNA sequence: TGTGCCAGTAGCCCCCTCCGGGGGGACAATCGGCACGAGCAGTACTTC. Amino acid sequence: CASSPLRGDNRHEQYF.

This chain joins TRBV18 and TRBJ1-4; TRBD1 is a possible D gene (6 bases). Germline V lookup: CDR1 KGHSH, CDR2 LQKENI. The V end lost 6 bases, the J end lost 4 bases, and 15 bases lay between the germline ends. CDR3 length equals 15 residues. CDR3 in amino acids: CASSQTGHYNEKLFF. Written as DNA, the CDR3 is TGTGCCAGCTCGCAAACGGGACACTATAATGAAAAACTGTTTTTT.

This clone was counted only a few times. CDR3 in DNA: TGTGCCAGCTCACCTCGCCCGAGTTTACAGGAGAGCTACACCTTC. This gives the protein CASSPRPSLQESYTF. The chain carries TRBV18 and TRBJ1-2, with D maybe TRBD1 (5 bases). CDR1 and CDR2 (germline): KGHSH, LQKENI. This CDR3 has 15 amino acids. V was cut by 3 bases and J by 9 bases, with 20 bases left in between.

The table lists this clone with a few counts. The J gene is TRBJ2-1, the V gene TRBV14, with D unresolved. V gave up 8 bases and J gave up 7 bases, with 6 bases separating them. Germline-derived CDR1 and CDR2 are SGHDN and FVKESK. CDR3 length: 10 amino acids. The CDR3 loop is CASSRNEQFF. The CDR3 DNA sequence: TGTGCCAGCTCACGGAATGAGCAGTTCTTC. Full variable domain (remainder filled in from reference TRBV14 and TRBJ2-1): EAGVTQFPSHSVIEKGQTVTLRCDPISGHDNLYWYRRVMGKEIKFLLHFVKESKQDESGMPNNRFLAERTGGTYSTLKVQPAELEDSGVYFCASSRNEQFFGPGTRLTVL.

The rearrangement uses TRBV19 and TRBJ2-3, with D tentatively TRBD1 (7 bases). Trimming pared 5 bases from V and 3 bases from J, leaving 12 bases between. The V gene's germline CDR1 is LNHDA and CDR2 SQIVND (reference sequence). This CDR3 spans 14 amino acids. In DNA, the CDR3 is TGTGCCAGTAGTGACAGGGCGGGGACAGATACGCAGTATTTT. The encoded protein is CASSDRAGTDTQYF.

In its sample, this clone ranks as medium-sized. The rearrangement uses TRBV11-3 and TRBJ2-3; 11 bases are shared with TRBD1. The junction had 6 bases not matched to a gene; V was cut back by 4 bases and J by 3 bases. Germline V gene sequence: CDR1 SGHNT, CDR2 YENEEA. The CDR3 extends over 16 amino acids. This CDR3 reads CASSSGTGGATDTQYF. The CDR3 DNA is TGTGCCAGCAGCTCAGGGACAGGGGGAGCGACAGATACGCAGTATTTT. Filled out from reference TRBV11-3 and TRBJ2-3, the complete variable domain reads EAGVVQSPRYKIIEKKQPVAFWCNPISGHNTLYWYLQNLGQGPELLIRYENEEAVDDSQLPKDRFSAERLKGVDSTLKIQPAELGDSAVYLCASSSGTGGATDTQYFGPGTRLTVL.

This clone is classed as large (0.1 to 1%). The genes are TRBV19 and TRBJ1-4; D not certain. Trimming took off 7 bases at V and 4 bases at J, with 16 bases between the two ends. Germline V gene lookup returns CDR1 LNHDA and CDR2 SQIVND (reference sequence). CDR3 length equals 15 residues. The CDR3 DNA follows: TGTGCCAGTACTTATACCGGACCTATTAATGAAAAACTGTTTTTT. Amino acids: CASTYTGPINEKLFF.

This chain connects TRBV11-3 to TRBJ1-4; D ambiguous. The germline CDR1 and CDR2 sequences are SGHNT and YENEEA. The CDR3 has 16 amino acids. Trimming pared 3 bases from V and 6 bases from J, leaving 17 bases between. CDR3 nucleotides: TGTGCCAGCAGCTTGTCCAGGAGAGGGTGGGATGAAAAACTGTTTTTT. Translating it yields CASSLSRRGWDEKLFF. Full variable domain (rest looked up from reference TRBV11-3 and TRBJ1-4): EAGVVQSPRYKIIEKKQPVAFWCNPISGHNTLYWYLQNLGQGPELLIRYENEEAVDDSQLPKDRFSAERLKGVDSTLKIQPAELGDSAVYLCASSLSRRGWDEKLFFGSGTQLSVL.

This clone was seen more than once but under ten times. This rearrangement joins TRBV11-3 to TRBJ1-5; no clear D gene. There are 14 residues in the CDR3. The germline V and J ends were trimmed by 3 bases and 3 bases, with 9 bases remaining between them. Germline V gives CDR1 SGHNT, CDR2 YENEEA. CDR3 sequence (DNA): TGTGCCAGCAGCTTTCACGGGTTCAATCAGCCCCAGCATTTT. Translating gives CASSFHGFNQPQHF.

The V gene is TRBV5-1, the J gene TRBJ1-1; D unclear. The CDR3 runs 14 residues. The V end was cut by 4 bases, the J end by 6 bases, with 16 bases between. From germline, CDR1 is SGHRS and CDR2 YFSETQ. CDR3 sequence: CASSRGMTAPEAFF. DNA of the CDR3: TGCGCCAGCAGCCGCGGAATGACCGCCCCTGAAGCTTTCTTT. The variable domain in full, with the rest retrieved from reference TRBV5-1 and TRBJ1-1, is KAGVTQTPRYLIKTRGQQVTLSCSPISGHRSVSWYQQTPGQGLQFLFEYFSETQRNKGNFPGRFSGRQFSNSRSEMNVSTLELGDSALYLCASSRGMTAPEAFFGQGTRLTVV.

The genes are TRBV5-1 and TRBJ2-2; D is ambiguous. The germline V gene has CDR1 SGHRS and CDR2 YFSETQ. The CDR3 consists of 15 residues. The V end was cut by 0 bases, the J end by 0 bases, with 6 bases between. In nucleotides, the CDR3 is TGCGCCAGCAGCTTGGTTAAATCGAACACCGGGGAGCTGTTTTTT. Translation: CASSLVKSNTGELFF.

The rearrangement links TRBV5-1 to TRBJ1-1, with D possibly TRBD1 on 5 matching bases. V dropped 2 bases and J dropped 4 bases, with 18 bases sitting between them. The germline CDR1 and CDR2 sequences are SGHRS and YFSETQ. The CDR3 consists of 16 residues. The CDR3 bases are TGCGCCAGCAGCTTAACTTTTTCAGGGACGGCCACTGAAGCTTTCTTT. This translates into CASSLTFSGTATEAFF.

The chain is built from TRBV11-3 and TRBJ1-1; D is possibly TRBD1 (6 bases). CDR3 length equals 14 residues. The V end was cut by 8 bases, the J end by 7 bases, with 20 bases between. The V gene's germline CDR1 is SGHNT and CDR2 YENEEA. In DNA, the CDR3 is TGTGCCAGCTCCCCTCGGGGCAGGGGAGGTGAAGCTTTCTTT. Amino acids: CASSPRGRGGEAFF.

This clone was seen a handful of times. The genes are TRBV11-3 and TRBJ1-2, with D perhaps matching TRBD1 (5 bases). The CDR3 is 14 residues long. Trimming cost V 3 bases and J 5 bases, with 13 bases left between them. The germline CDR1 and CDR2 sequences are SGHNT and YENEEA. CDR3 residues: CASSLMTDLYGYTF. CDR3 in DNA: TGTGCCAGCAGCTTGATGACAGACCTATATGGCTACACCTTC.

This clone was observed a handful of times. V usage is TRBV18 and J usage is TRBJ1-1; no reliable D call. V lost 3 bases and J 6 bases, leaving 11 bases between the germline ends. The length of the CDR3 is 13 residues. Per the germline V gene, CDR1 is KGHSH and CDR2 is LQKENI. CDR3 loop: CASSPKNFAEAFF. The CDR3 DNA reads TGTGCCAGCTCACCCAAAAATTTCGCTGAAGCTTTCTTT.

This clone was counted only a few times. V usage is TRBV6-7 and J usage is TRBJ1-1; D is unclear. Being an ORF, TRBV6-7 has a function that is uncertain. The CDR3 loop spans 11 amino acids. Trimming shortened V by 6 bases and J by 5 bases, and 7 bases separated the two germline ends. CDR3: CASRIGTEAFF. As DNA, the CDR3 is TGTGCCAGCAGGATAGGTACTGAAGCTTTCTTT.

This clone came up a few times. V gene TRBV9 combines with J gene TRBJ2-7, with TRBD1 identical over 7 bases. This CDR3 comprises 14 residues. V shed 3 bases, J shed 0 bases, and the junction held 3 bases outside the gene matches. Germline assignment: CDR1 SGDLS and CDR2 YYNGEE. In DNA, the CDR3 is TGTGCCAGCAGCGGACAGGGCAGCTCCTACGAGCAGTACTTC. Protein sequence: CASSGQGSSYEQYF.

The CDR3 is CASSVASLARAETQYF. Written as DNA, the CDR3 is TGCGCCAGCAGCGTGGCGTCTCTTGCGAGGGCGGAGACCCAGTACTTC. This rearrangement joins TRBV5-1 to TRBJ2-5, with TRBD2 as a possible D gene (5 bases). Looked up from germline, CDR1 is SGHRS and CDR2 is YFSETQ. Trimming left V 4 bases short and J 5 bases short, with 21 bases between. The CDR3 runs 16 residues.

This clone has a handful of counts. The CDR3 DNA reads as TGTGCCAGCAGTCCCCGGTTGATAGGGCGGAACACTGAAGCTTTCTTT. Translating gives CASSPRLIGRNTEAFF. The rearrangement links TRBV28 to TRBJ1-1; D not certain. CDR1 and CDR2 (germline): MDHEN, SYDVKM. V lost 5 bases and J lost 1, with 17 bases in between. The CDR3 consists of 16 residues.

The rearrangement links TRBV12-5 to TRBJ2-2; D is ambiguous. Germline CDR1 LGHNT, CDR2 FRNRAP. The germline V and J ends were trimmed by 0 bases and 6 bases, with 5 bases remaining between them. The CDR3 contains 13 residues. CDR3 sequence reads: CASGLVAAGELFF. CDR3 coding DNA: TGTGCTAGTGGTTTGGTCGCGGCCGGGGAGCTGTTTTTT.

This clone was seen more than once but under ten times. The chain uses TRBV12-5 and TRBJ1-2, with a possible D match to TRBD1 (5 bases). Trimming pared 6 bases from V and 9 bases from J, leaving 20 bases between. The CDR3 is made up of 14 amino acids. From germline, CDR1 is LGHNT and CDR2 FRNRAP. The CDR3 coding sequence is TGTGCTAGTGGACCGGGACCGCACTCTTCGAGCTACACCTTC. It specifies CASGPGPHSSSYTF.

The genes are TRBV19 and TRBJ1-2; D is perhaps TRBD1 (6 bases). There are 12 residues in the CDR3. Germline CDR1 is LNHDA and CDR2 is SQIVND (reference sequence). V lost 6 bases and J 3 bases, leaving 8 bases between the germline ends. The CDR3 DNA reads as TGTGCCAGTAGAAGGGGGGACTATGGCTACACCTTC. This sequence encodes CASRRGDYGYTF.